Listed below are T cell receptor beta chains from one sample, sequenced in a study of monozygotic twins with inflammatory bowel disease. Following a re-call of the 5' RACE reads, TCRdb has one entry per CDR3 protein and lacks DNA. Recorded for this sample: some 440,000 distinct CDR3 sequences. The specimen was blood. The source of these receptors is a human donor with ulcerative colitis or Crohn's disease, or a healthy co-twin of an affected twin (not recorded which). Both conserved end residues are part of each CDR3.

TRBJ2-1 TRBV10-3 CAISDGKRYENEQFF
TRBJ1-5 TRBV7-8 CASSLSGRTHQPQRF
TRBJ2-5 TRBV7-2 CASSLLITTGGGETQYF
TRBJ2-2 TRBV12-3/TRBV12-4 CASRYGTANTGELFF
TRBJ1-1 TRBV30 CACLTGWNTEAFF
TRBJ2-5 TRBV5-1 CASSLEGTAQETQYF
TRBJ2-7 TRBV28 CASRDGSSYEQYF
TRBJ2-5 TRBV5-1 CASSPGRTQETQYF
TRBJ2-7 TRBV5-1 CASRKGAYEQYF
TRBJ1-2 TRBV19 CASSLDRQANYGYTF
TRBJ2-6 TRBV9 CASNLNGMIGTGANVLTF
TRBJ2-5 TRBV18 CASSPSQSETQYF
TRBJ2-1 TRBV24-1 CATSDLAGGPNEQFF
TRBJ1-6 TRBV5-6 CASSLESRAQLHF
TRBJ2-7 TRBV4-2 CASSQDSSVEQYF
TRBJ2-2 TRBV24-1 CATSDPGRPNTGELFF
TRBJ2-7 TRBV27 CASSYRGSYEQYF
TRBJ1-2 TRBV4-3 CASSQDRGQGLVYGYTF
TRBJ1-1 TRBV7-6 CASSLGTYIEENTEAFF
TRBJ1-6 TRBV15 CATSRDRGGSYNSPLHF
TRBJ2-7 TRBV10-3 CAISESLAATYEQYF
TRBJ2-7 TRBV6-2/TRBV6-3 CASSPYLTTTFNEQYF
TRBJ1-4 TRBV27 CASSMTGDNEKLFF
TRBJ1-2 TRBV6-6 CASSYTVGYTF
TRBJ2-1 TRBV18 CASSPLQGAKQFF
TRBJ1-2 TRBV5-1 CASSLGTAYGYTF
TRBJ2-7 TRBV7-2 CASSRPGPYEQYF
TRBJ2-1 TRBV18 CASSPPPVFILGNSYNEQFF
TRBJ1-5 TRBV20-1 CSATGAGAEGGNQPQHF
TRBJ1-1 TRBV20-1 CSARDIRANTEAFF
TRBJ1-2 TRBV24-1 CATSVSDYGYTF